This TCR beta chain comes out of a study of blood T cell repertoires in COVID-19. In the study overall: Sources were T cells, B-cell-depleted T cells, or PBMCs; the material itself was cDNA or gDNA.

CDR3 size: 12 residues. Germline CDR1 SQVTM, CDR2 ANQGSEA. V was pared by 5 bases and J by 4 bases, with 11 bases between. The assay was immunoSEQ multiplex PCR, and TCRdb's table has in-frame clones only and misses some. Of roughly 60,000 clones detected, over 75% appear once; the ten largest clones hold around a tenth. V and J are TRBV29-1 and TRBJ1-2; tentative D call: TRBD1 (5 bases). The source of this sequence is an elderly woman with active COVID-19. The sequencing sample was made of peripheral blood. Here the CDR3 reads CSVLGVGYGYTF. The CDR3 DNA reads as TGCAGCGTTTTAGGGGTGGGCTATGGCTACACCTTC.